This T cell receptor (beta chain) came from a study of T cell repertoires in cytomegalovirus infection. In the study overall: The authors used CMV epitopes that were HLA-C-restricted (recently identified) and HLA-B-restricted (well studied). A matching HLA type, together with CMV infection, was signaled by public TCR beta signatures. The study's findings and limits: Carriers of CMV and the relevant HLA type were discriminated by public TCR beta frequency. The ex vivo response was dominated by HLA-C-restricted CMV-specific TCR beta clonotypes.

In its sample, this clonotype was seen once. The antigen remains unidentified. TCRdb passed the reads through MiXCR, listing each CDR3 protein once. The table lists 900,000 to 950,000 distinct CDR3 sequences, roughly 30% of them singletons. Per germline, CDR1 SGHAT and CDR2 FQNNGV. The CDR3 is made up of 15 amino acids. V was clipped by 3 bases and J by 6 bases; unmatched bases: 7. This material consisted of cultured CD8+ T cells from PBMCs, taken from culture after CMV antigen stimulation. The origin of this receptor is a human donor in good health (CMV status not recorded). Some clones in this sample may be carry-over from other donors' samples. V usage is TRBV11-2 and J usage is TRBJ2-3, with TRBD2 matching over 9 bases. The CDR3 is CASSLAGGPKDTQYF. The CDR3 DNA reads as TGTGCCAGCAGCTTGGCGGGGGGGCCGAAGGATACGCAGTATTTT.